The 30 T cell receptor beta chains below come from one sample, sequenced in a study of cytomegalovirus exposure and HLA in healthy donors. TCRdb keeps only in-frame clones here, not all; method: immunoSEQ multiplex PCR. This table has some 150,000 clones, 65% to 90% appearing once. The specimen was PBMCs. All receptors derive from a man aged 18 to 29 in good health and CMV-seropositive.

V usage is TRBV6-1 and J usage is TRBJ2-6; 9 bases are a match to TRBD1. Germline values: CDR1 MNHNS, CDR2 SASEGT. After removal of 2 bases from V and 1 base from J, the junction contained 9 bases not matched to a gene. This CDR3 contains 19 residues. The chain's CDR3 is CASSERTGVDFSGANVLTF. CDR3 bases: TGTGCCAGCAGTGAACGGACAGGGGTAGATTTTTCTGGGGCCAACGTCCTGACTTTC.

The chain joins TRBV4-3 to TRBJ2-7; 12 bases match TRBD2. The germline V gene has CDR1 LGHNA and CDR2 YSLEER. The V and J ends lost 1 base and 7 bases, in that order; junction bases with no gene match: 2. CDR3 length: 14 amino acids. In DNA, the CDR3 is TGCGCCAGCAGCCAAGGAGGACTAGCGGGGGAGCAGTACTTC. Translation gives CASSQGGLAGEQYF.

The chain recombines TRBV5-6 with TRBJ1-1; TRBD1 might be the D (6 bases). CDR1 is SGHDT and CDR2 is YYEEEE in the germline V gene. The CDR3 is made up of 12 amino acids. CDR3 amino acids: CATHRVKGEAFF. Written as DNA, the CDR3 is TGTGCGACTCACAGGGTGAAGGGTGAAGCTTTCTTT.

This chain links TRBV2 with TRBJ2-2, with no clear D. This CDR3 region has 16 residues. Germline V gene lookup returns CDR1 SNHLY and CDR2 FYNNEI. Trimming shortened V by 4 bases and J by 0 bases, and 12 bases separated the two germline ends. CDR3 region: CASSALRSANTGELFF. CDR3 in DNA: TGTGCCAGCAGTGCCCTACGGTCCGCGAACACCGGGGAGCTGTTTTTT.

The chain has TRBV7-2 and TRBJ2-6; TRBD2 aligns across 8 bases. Germline V CDR1 and CDR2: SGHTA, FQGNSA. J was trimmed by 2 bases and V by 4 bases; bases with no gene match: 4. CDR3 length: 16 amino acids. Here the CDR3 DNA reads TGTGCCAGCAGCTCCCGGGGGGGGGCTGGGGCCAACGTCCTGACTTTC. Residues: CASSSRGGAGANVLTF.

This clone appeared a single time. The chain uses TRBV27 and TRBJ1-2; a possible D gene is TRBD1 (6 bases). The CDR3 has 15 amino acids. V lost 5 bases, J lost 4 bases, and 17 bases lay in between. Germline V gives CDR1 MNHEY, CDR2 SMNVEV (reference sequence). CDR3 DNA: TGTGCCAGCAGTAGCAGACAGGCGGTCTTCTATGGCTACACCTTC. Translation gives CASSSRQAVFYGYTF.

The V and J genes are TRBV7-8 and TRBJ2-1, with D perhaps TRBD1 (5 bases). Germline V gene sequence: CDR1 SGHVS, CDR2 FQNEAQ. Trimming removed 5 bases at V and 2 bases at J, with 10 bases between. This CDR3 spans 14 amino acids. The CDR3 DNA follows: TGTGCCAGCAGCGAACAGGAGACCTACAATGAGCAGTTCTTC. It encodes CASSEQETYNEQFF.

The chain employs TRBV4-1 and TRBJ1-2, with 7 bases that match TRBD1. With V trimmed by 2 bases and J by 1 base, 1 base remained unmatched. Germline V gives CDR1 MGHRA, CDR2 YSYEKL. There are 14 residues in the CDR3. The CDR3 nucleotides are TGCGCCAGCAGCCAAACAGGGGTTAACTATGGCTACACCTTC. This sequence encodes CASSQTGVNYGYTF.

This clone was seen only once. This chain joins TRBV4-3 and TRBJ2-7, with a possible D match to TRBD1 (6 bases). CDR1 is LGHNA, CDR2 YSLEER, per germline. V lost 0 bases and J 0 bases, leaving 12 bases between the germline ends. This CDR3 has 16 amino acids. The CDR3 DNA sequence: TGCGCCAGCAGCCAAGAGAGGACAGCCTCCTCCTACGAGCAGTACTTC. Protein sequence: CASSQERTASSYEQYF.

The chain couples TRBV5-1 to TRBJ2-7, with 11 bases fitting TRBD2. CDR3 length equals 14 residues. Per germline, CDR1 SGHRS and CDR2 YFSETQ. The V and J ends lost 2 bases and 3 bases, in that order; junction bases with no gene match: 1. The DNA of the CDR3 is TGCGCCAGCAGCTTTAGCGGGGGGGACTACGAGCAGTACTTC. Its protein is CASSFSGGDYEQYF.

The gene calls are TRBV7-9 and TRBJ2-7; 8 bases align to TRBD1. Trimming removed 7 bases from V and 5 bases from J; junction bases left unmatched: 13. The CDR3 is made up of 15 amino acids. CDR1 SEHNR and CDR2 FQNEAQ come from the germline V gene (reference sequence). CDR3 in DNA: TGTGCCAGCACAGGCGCTGGACAGGGTAACGACGAGCAGTACTTC. This encodes CASTGAGQGNDEQYF. The variable domain in full, with the rest retrieved from reference TRBV7-9 and TRBJ2-7, is DTGVSQNPRHKITKRGQNVTFRCDPISEHNRLYWYRQTLGQGPEFLTYFQNEAQLEKSRLLSDRFSAERPKGSFSTLEIQRTEQGDSAMYLCASTGAGQGNDEQYFGPGTRLTVT.

This clone appeared a single time. The chain links TRBV5-1 to TRBJ2-1; TRBD2 matches at 11 bases. Trimming took 4 bases from V and 1 from J; bases not matched to a gene: 1. The CDR3 extends over 15 amino acids. Germline CDR1 and CDR2: SGHRS and YFSETQ. Here the CDR3 reads CASSPSGRSYNEQFF. The CDR3 DNA follows: TGCGCCAGCAGCCCTAGCGGGAGGTCCTACAATGAGCAGTTCTTC.

The V and J genes are TRBV15 and TRBJ1-1; TRBD1 matches 10 bases. V shed 9 bases and J 0 bases; nucleotides not matched to a gene: 4. The CDR3 totals 14 residues. The germline V gene has CDR1 LNHNV and CDR2 YYDKDF (reference sequence). CDR3 sequence reads: CATTGGLVNTEAFF. CDR3 bases: TGTGCCACGACAGGGGGCTTAGTGAACACTGAAGCTTTCTTT.

This clone was observed a single time. The gene calls are TRBV6-5 and TRBJ1-2; 7 bases are a match to TRBD1. Germline loops: CDR1 MNHEY, CDR2 SVGAGI. The CDR3 totals 11 residues. After removal of 5 bases from V and 6 bases from J, the junction contained 0 bases not matched to a gene. This CDR3 is CASSQGDGYTF. For the CDR3, the DNA is TGTGCCAGCAGTCAGGGGGATGGCTACACCTTC.

The chain uses TRBV7-7 and TRBJ2-5; 10 nucleotides align to TRBD2. CDR1 and CDR2 (germline): SSHAT, FNYEAQ (reference sequence). This CDR3 contains 16 residues. The trim removed 1 base at V and 4 bases at J, leaving 6 bases unmatched. CDR3 residues: CASSLEPSGSGETQYF. The CDR3 DNA reads TGTGCCAGCAGCTTAGAGCCTAGCGGGAGTGGAGAGACCCAGTACTTC.

This clone was observed a single time. This chain connects TRBV7-2 to TRBJ2-2; 10 nucleotides align to TRBD1. The V segment lost 6 bases and the J segment 7 bases; nucleotides outside the gene matches: 11. The CDR3 has 16 residues. Per the germline V gene, CDR1 is SGHTA and CDR2 is FQGNSA. CDR3 nucleotides: TGTGCCAGCAGTTCGTCGGGACAGGGGCGCCTCGGGGAGCTGTTTTTT. This encodes CASSSSGQGRLGELFF.

J is TRBJ1-1 and V is TRBV4-1; D ambiguous. The CDR3 has 13 residues. V was pared by 2 bases and J by 10 bases, with 14 bases between. Germline CDR1 reads MGHRA; CDR2 reads YSYEKL. The CDR3 loop is CASSQSGREGAFF. In DNA form, the CDR3 reads TGCGCCAGCAGCCAATCAGGACGGGAGGGAGCTTTCTTT.

This chain links TRBV11-2 with TRBJ2-7; 7 nucleotides match TRBD1. Germline lookup yields CDR1 SGHAT and CDR2 FQNNGV. Trimming took 2 bases from V and 5 from J; bases not matched to a gene: 6. CDR3 length: 14 residues. As DNA, the CDR3 is TGTGCCAGCAGCTTAAACAGGGGTGCGGACGAGCAGTACTTC. This translates into CASSLNRGADEQYF.

V usage is TRBV19 and J usage is TRBJ2-7; TRBD1 might be the D (7 bases). Germline V gives CDR1 LNHDA, CDR2 SQIVND (reference sequence). The CDR3 loop spans 13 amino acids. V was trimmed by 9 bases and J by 5 bases, leaving 17 bases between them. The CDR3 is CASSDRREDEQYF. For the CDR3, the DNA is TGTGCCAGCTCGGACAGGAGGGAGGACGAGCAGTACTTC.

In DNA form, the CDR3 reads TGTGCCAGCAGCTTAGGGGCTAGCTTGTTCTTC. Protein product: CASSLGASLFF. The V call is TRBV11-2, the J call TRBJ2-1; possible D gene TRBD2, 5 bases. Trimming removed 1 base at V and 15 bases at J, with 10 bases between. The CDR3 runs 11 residues. Germline V gene lookup returns CDR1 SGHAT and CDR2 FQNNGV.

The table lists this clone with a count of one. CDR3 in amino acids: CASTSAYEGIYGYTF. Here the CDR3 DNA reads TGTGCCAGCACCTCAGCTTATGAGGGTATCTATGGCTACACCTTC. The chain is built from TRBV5-4 and TRBJ1-2; D is uncertain. Trimming left V 6 bases short and J 4 bases short, with 19 bases between. The CDR3 is 15 residues long. Germline CDR1 is SGHNT and CDR2 is YYREEE (reference sequence).

V gene TRBV10-2 combines with J gene TRBJ2-5, with D tentatively TRBD1 (5 bases). V lost 2 bases and J 1 base, leaving 8 bases between the germline ends. The CDR3 is 14 residues long. Germline values: CDR1 WSHSY, CDR2 SAAADI. The CDR3 region is CASSEPGAQETQYF. The CDR3 DNA reads as TGCGCCAGCAGTGAGCCTGGGGCCCAAGAGACCCAGTACTTC.

CDR3 DNA: TGTGCCAGCAGCCCCCTTGGCGGGATGGACGAGCAGTACTTC. This encodes CASSPLGGMDEQYF. J is TRBJ2-7 and V is TRBV7-7, with D perhaps TRBD2 (6 bases). Trimming stripped 5 bases from V and 5 bases from J, with 16 bases between. The CDR3 covers 14 residues. Per germline, CDR1 SSHAT and CDR2 FNYEAQ (reference sequence).

DNA for the CDR3: TGTGCCAGAAGCTTGGGCAGGGGCCCTATCTATGGCTACACCTTC. Amino acids: CARSLGRGPIYGYTF. The chain links TRBV5-3 to TRBJ1-2, with D perhaps TRBD1 (6 bases). TRBV5-3 carries the ORF label, with uncertain function. The CDR3 covers 15 residues. Trimming took 0 bases from V and 4 from J, leaving 13 bases between them.

The chain carries TRBV14 and TRBJ1-2, with no clear D. Germline V gene lookup returns CDR1 SGHDN and CDR2 FVKESK. This CDR3 has 14 amino acids. Trimming pared 0 bases from V and 2 bases from J, leaving 7 bases between. CDR3 protein: CASSQDPGNYGYTF. CDR3 coding DNA: TGTGCCAGCAGCCAAGATCCCGGGAACTATGGCTACACCTTC.

V gene TRBV7-2 combines with J gene TRBJ1-2, with D possibly TRBD1 on 5 matching bases. V lost 5 bases, J lost 3 bases, and 13 bases lay in between. The length of the CDR3 is 14 residues. Germline CDR1 is SGHTA and CDR2 is FQGNSA. CDR3 bases: TGTGCCAGCAGCCCCTCGGGCAGGGACTATGGCTACACCTTC. Translation gives CASSPSGRDYGYTF.

The J gene is TRBJ2-2, the V gene TRBV27, with a tentative D call TRBD1 (5 bases). Germline V gives CDR1 MNHEY, CDR2 SMNVEV (reference sequence). The germline V and J ends were trimmed by 3 bases and 7 bases, with 9 bases remaining between them. The CDR3 has 13 amino acids. CDR3 nucleotide sequence: TGTGCCAGCAGTTTCCCAGGGTACGGGGAGCTGTTTTTT. Translating gives CASSFPGYGELFF.

The rearrangement uses TRBV7-9 and TRBJ2-1, with 15 bases lining up with TRBD2. This CDR3 is built from 18 residues. The germline gives CDR1 SEHNR, CDR2 FQNEAQ (reference sequence). V lost 0 bases and J lost 7; bases outside the gene matches: 7. The CDR3 sequence is CASSLARGLAGGGNEQFF. The CDR3 nucleotides are TGTGCCAGCAGCTTAGCTCGGGGACTAGCGGGAGGAGGAAATGAGCAGTTCTTC.

The chain joins TRBV2 to TRBJ2-3, with D possibly being TRBD2 (6 bases). The germline CDR1 and CDR2 sequences are SNHLY and FYNNEI. V gave up 9 bases and J gave up 4 bases, with 23 bases separating them. The CDR3 totals 16 residues. The CDR3 DNA sequence: TGTGCCAGTGCCCCCATAAGTCGGGAGTCCGCAGATACGCAGTATTTT. Translation gives CASAPISRESADTQYF.

CDR3 amino acids: CASSLSRGSGLSNQPQHF. Written as DNA, the CDR3 is TGCGCCAGCAGCCTTTCCCGGGGGAGTGGGCTTAGCAATCAGCCCCAGCATTTT. This sequence joins TRBV4-1 and TRBJ1-5; possible D gene TRBD1, 5 bases. The CDR3 runs 18 residues. Per the germline V gene, CDR1 is MGHRA and CDR2 is YSYEKL. The V end lost 4 bases, the J end lost 0 bases, and 19 bases lay between the germline ends.